What follows describes a single T cell receptor (beta chain). Its antigen is not known. V lost 0 bases to trimming and J lost 0 bases, with 16 bases between them. The germline V gene has CDR1 SGHRS and CDR2 YFSETQ. The CDR3 runs 17 residues. Quantitative 5'-RACE with molecular barcodes produced the TCR beta libraries. TCRdb analysed the 5' RACE reads with MiXCR anew, one entry per CDR3 protein. This sample has a few hundred thousand distinct CDR3 sequences, with 18% found just once. This entry is derived from a study of CD8 T cells in ankylosing spondylitis. Study observations and caveats: The disease-linked clones had a CD8+ phenotype and low blood frequencies. Before this, some motif variants had been reported in reactive arthritis synovial fluid and blood. It was reported that disease-linked clones were significantly enriched in matched ankylosing spondylitis synovial fluid.

The TCR was taken from a male donor with ankylosing spondylitis or in good health (not recorded which). The source material was blood, either unsorted or a sorted T cell fraction (not recorded which). The V call is TRBV5-1, the J call TRBJ2-7; possible D gene TRBD2, 6 bases. CDR3 nucleotide sequence: TGCGCCAGCAGCTTGGATGAAGGCGGGACGAGCTCCTACGAGCAGTACTTC. Amino acid sequence: CASSLDEGGTSSYEQYF.